The sample holds a few counts of the clone carrying this T cell receptor (beta chain). Its matching antigen is unknown. This specimen belongs to a study of shared clonotypes between healthy human individuals. Turning to the study itself: Three men and a couple of women, aged 18 to 49, were donors.

Assay used: immunoSEQ multiplex PCR; TCRdb lists only in-frame clones, some missing. The top ten clones hold 30% to 35% of a sample with some 690,000 clones, about 90% of them seen once. Germline values: CDR1 SGHTA, CDR2 FQGNSA. V was pared by 2 bases and J by 1 base, with 12 bases between. CDR3 size: 15 residues. Notes on the study in general: Rarefaction indicated that sorted-subset sequencing remained incomplete although depth was large. Non-shared clonotypes showed lower generation probabilities than clonotypes common to all four donors. Represented diversity, genetic and exposure-history alike, was limited by few donors.

The rearrangement links TRBV7-2 to TRBJ2-7; unclear D gene. Sequencing used memory CD8+ T cells from PBMCs. Specified subset: CD45RO+ cells pooled with CCR7-negative TemRA cells. The sequence was collected from a man aged 18 to 29 in good health. Some clones in this sample may be carry-over from other donors' samples. As DNA, the CDR3 is TGTGCCAGCAGCTTAAGCACCCATCATTCCTACGAGCAGTACTTC. This encodes CASSLSTHHSYEQYF.